The present entry profiles one T cell receptor beta chain with its context. The antigen remains unidentified. Profiled with immunoSEQ multiplex PCR; TCRdb holds only in-frame clones, not every one. This table holds over 40,000 clones, around 83% found once. This sample stems from a study of radiotherapy plus CTLA-4 blockade in lung cancer. Background on the study: Disease control was present in under 35% of patients, and objective responses in roughly 17%.

With 4 bases removed from V and 4 bases from J, the gap between germline ends came to 14 bases. Germline CDR1 and CDR2: SGHTA and FQGTGA. The CDR3 contains 15 residues. Study results and caveats: Early blood T cell clone changes and increased post-radiation serum interferon-beta were reportedly the strongest response predictors. After treatment with radiotherapy plus ipilimumab, TCR clones that came from the tumor expanded in blood.

The chain links TRBV7-3 to TRBJ2-1; D unresolved. Material: peripheral blood, obtained from a patient treated with radiotherapy plus ipilimumab. The TCR comes from a human donor with non-small cell lung cancer who had stable disease on radiotherapy plus ipilimumab. CDR3 residues: CASSSTPGRYNEQFF. The CDR3 region has the DNA TGTGCCAGCAGCTCTACCCCCGGTCGGTACAATGAGCAGTTCTTC.